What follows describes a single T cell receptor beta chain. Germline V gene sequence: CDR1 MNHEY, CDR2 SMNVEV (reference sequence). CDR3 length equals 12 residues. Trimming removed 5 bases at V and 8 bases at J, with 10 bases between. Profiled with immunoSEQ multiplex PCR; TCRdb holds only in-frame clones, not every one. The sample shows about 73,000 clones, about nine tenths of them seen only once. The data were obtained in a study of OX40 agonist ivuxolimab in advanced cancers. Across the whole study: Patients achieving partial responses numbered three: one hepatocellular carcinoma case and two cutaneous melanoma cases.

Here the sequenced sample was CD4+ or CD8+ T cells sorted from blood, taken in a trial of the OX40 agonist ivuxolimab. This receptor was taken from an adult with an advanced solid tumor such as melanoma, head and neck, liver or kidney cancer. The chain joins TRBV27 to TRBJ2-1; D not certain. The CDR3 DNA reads TGTGCCAGCAGTCCCGGACCCTATGAGCAGTTCTTC. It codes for CASSPGPYEQFF.